The sample holds a few counts of the clone carrying this T cell receptor (beta chain). Its target is unknown. These data belong to a study of identical twins. Regarding the study as a whole: Insertions were fewer in abundant cord blood beta clonotypes, whereas memory repertoires showed none of this pattern.

Losses at the gene ends were 6 bases for V and 1 base for J; bases not matched to a gene: 5. In germline, CDR1 is SGHDT, CDR2 YYEEEE. CDR3 size: 15 residues. A universal primer binding site was introduced by template switching. The final cDNA contained unique molecular identifiers. TCRdb fed the 5' RACE reads into MiXCR, producing one record per CDR3 protein. Altogether 700,000 or so distinct CDR3 sequences are present, around 20% being singletons, with the ten largest covering approximately 4.5%. Another study also made use of these data, one on T cells expressing NK-cell markers. According to that study: A range of about 1.0-8% of CD8+ T cells consisted of dominant NKG2C+ clonotypes in more than five donors.

V is TRBV5-6 and J is TRBJ2-3; 10 positions agree with TRBD2. The material sequenced was PBMCs. The receptor was derived from a woman aged 18 to 35 in good health. The CDR3 sequence: CASTPLAGGTDTQYF. In nucleotides, the CDR3 is TGTGCCAGCACCCCGCTAGCGGGAGGCACAGATACGCAGTATTTT.